One and the same sample provided the 32 T cell receptor beta chains below, sequenced in a study of T cells in Graves' hyperthyroidism and ophthalmopathy. TCR beta CDR3 regions were amplified from RNA transcripts. HTBI primers were the set used in a first-round RT-PCR of the TCR CDR3. From the multiplex PCR reads, TCRdb called clonotypes with MiXCR, one entry per CDR3 protein. The sample consists of about 640,000 distinct CDR3 sequences, roughly 14% of them appearing once. Material for sequencing was blood. These receptors were collected from a woman aged 50 to 65 with Graves' ophthalmopathy.

This clonotype has only a few counts. The chain recombines TRBV12-3 or TRBV12-4 with TRBJ2-5, with D hard to call. CDR3 size: 14 residues. The V and J ends lost 1 base and 2 bases respectively, with 8 bases between them. The CDR3 here is CASSLGMGQETQYF. The CDR3 DNA is TGTGCCAGCAGTTTAGGGATGGGACAAGAGACCCAGTACTTC.

This chain joins TRBV29-1 and TRBJ1-2; D gene ambiguous. The CDR3 covers 10 residues. Germline CDR1 and CDR2: SQVTM and ANQGSEA. The V end was cut by 5 bases, the J end by 5 bases, with 6 bases between. This chain's CDR3 is CSVNSYGYTF. CDR3 bases: TGCAGCGTTAACAGTTATGGCTACACCTTC.

J is TRBJ1-1 and V is TRBV19, with a weak D call TRBD1 (6 bases). The V end lost 5 bases, the J end lost 1 base, and 14 bases lay between the germline ends. The germline V gene has CDR1 LNHDA and CDR2 SQIVND (reference sequence). The CDR3 runs 15 residues. The CDR3 DNA reads TGTGCCAGTAGTTGGGGGGGCGGTGGGAACACTGAAGCTTTCTTT. Its translation: CASSWGGGGNTEAFF.

This clonotype was found a few times. The chain combines TRBV27 with TRBJ2-2; tentatively, D is TRBD1 (5 bases). V lost 7 bases, J lost 2 bases, and 8 bases lay in between. Germline CDR1 reads MNHEY; CDR2 reads SMNVEV (reference sequence). This CDR3 contains 13 residues. This chain's CDR3 is CASNQGNTGELFF. In nucleotides, the CDR3 is TGTGCCAGCAATCAGGGTAACACCGGGGAGCTGTTTTTT.

This clonotype was seen many times. The chain has TRBV3-1 and TRBJ2-5; no definite D call. Trimming removed 1 base from V and 5 bases from J, with 20 bases in between. CDR3 length equals 17 residues. Germline values: CDR1 LGHDT, CDR2 YNNKEL (reference sequence). CDR3 sequence reads: CASSQGDWRVRWETQYF. The CDR3 DNA reads TGTGCCAGCAGCCAAGGAGATTGGAGAGTAAGATGGGAGACCCAGTACTTC.

This clonotype was detected ten times or more. This chain's CDR3 is CASSPLAGGPYEQYF. The CDR3 nucleotides are TGTGCCAGCTCACCACTAGCGGGAGGTCCCTACGAGCAGTACTTC. J is TRBJ2-7 and V is TRBV18, with 10 bases that match TRBD2. This CDR3 spans 15 amino acids. The V gene's germline CDR1 is KGHSH and CDR2 LQKENI. The J segment lost 2 bases and the V segment lost 1 base, leaving 2 bases of the junction unmatched. The complete variable domain, with remaining parts taken from reference TRBV18 and TRBJ2-7, reads NAGVMQNPRHLVRRRGQEARLRCSPMKGHSHVYWYRQLPEEGLKFMVYLQKENIIDESGMPKERFSAEFPKEGPSILRIQQVVRGDSAAYFCASSPLAGGPYEQYFGPGTRLTVT.

CDR3 region: CASSPSRTITYEQYF. Written as DNA, the CDR3 is TGTGCCAGCAGTCCGAGCAGGACTATAACCTACGAGCAGTACTTC. The rearrangement joins TRBV11-2 to TRBJ2-7; D perhaps matches TRBD2 (6 bases). V lost 6 bases, J lost 2 bases, and 17 bases lay in between. Germline V lookup: CDR1 SGHAT, CDR2 FQNNGV. The CDR3 consists of 15 residues.

This clonotype was recorded at least ten times. The genes are TRBV11-2 and TRBJ2-3, with D perhaps TRBD2 (5 bases). The germline gives CDR1 SGHAT, CDR2 FQNNGV. Trimming pared 7 bases from V and 3 bases from J, leaving 17 bases between. The CDR3 loop spans 15 amino acids. CDR3 sequence: CASKGVKRETDTQYF. The DNA for the CDR3 is TGTGCCAGCAAGGGTGTGAAGAGGGAGACAGATACGCAGTATTTT.

The CDR3 spells CASSRGTGFGGNQPQHF. The CDR3 DNA reads as TGTGCCAGCAGCCGAGGGACAGGGTTTGGAGGCAATCAGCCCCAGCATTTT. The V and J genes are TRBV7-9 and TRBJ1-5, with 9 bases that match TRBD1. J lost 2 bases, V lost 5 bases, and 10 bases had no gene match. The CDR3 runs 17 residues. CDR1 and CDR2 (germline): SEHNR, FQNEAQ (reference sequence).

CDR3 sequence (DNA): TGCGCCAGCAGCCAACCCGGACAGGGAGCTTCTGGGGCCAACGTCCTGACTTTC. Translating gives CASSQPGQGASGANVLTF. The chain carries TRBV4-1 and TRBJ2-6; 8 nucleotides align to TRBD1. The ends lost 2 bases at V and 1 base at J; junction bases unmatched: 7. CDR1 and CDR2 from the germline V gene are MGHRA and YSYEKL. The CDR3 sequence is 18 residues long.

This chain's CDR3 is CASSSTTGELFF. The CDR3 DNA is TGTGCCAGCAGCTCCACTACCGGGGAGCTGTTTTTT. J is TRBJ2-2 and V is TRBV7-9; D gene ambiguous. V lost 4 bases and J 5 bases, leaving 5 bases between the germline ends. This CDR3 spans 12 amino acids. The germline V gene encodes CDR1 SEHNR and CDR2 FQNEAQ (reference sequence).

This sequence joins TRBV5-8 and TRBJ2-1, with D maybe TRBD2 (5 bases). Germline CDR1 SGHTS, CDR2 YDEGEE. The CDR3 has 17 residues. Between the trimmed V and J ends, which lost 2 bases and 0 bases, there was a span of 15 bases. CDR3 region: CASSLREGGSSYNEQFF. As DNA, the CDR3 is TGTGCCAGCAGCTTACGCGAGGGCGGTAGCTCCTACAATGAGCAGTTCTTC.

This clonotype was found once. V and J are TRBV30 and TRBJ2-1, with unresolved D. The J call may be mistaken, given a closer DNA end match to TRBJ2-7. CDR1 and CDR2 (germline): GTSNPN, SVGIG (reference sequence). This CDR3 contains 15 residues. The chain's CDR3 is CAWKRFSSSYNEQYF. The DNA of the CDR3 is TGTGCCTGGAAGAGGTTCTCGAGCTCCTACAATGAGCAGTACTTC.

This clonotype was recorded many times. CDR3: CATSRDLASGISDTQYF. CDR3 DNA: TGTGCCACCAGCAGAGATTTGGCTAGCGGGATCTCAGATACGCAGTATTTT. The chain joins TRBV15 to TRBJ2-3; 9 nucleotides match TRBD2. This CDR3 region has 17 residues. V shed 0 bases and J 4 bases; nucleotides not matched to a gene: 8. Per the germline V gene, CDR1 is LNHNV and CDR2 is YYDKDF (reference sequence).

This clonotype was counted at least ten times. This chain links TRBV12-3 or TRBV12-4 with TRBJ2-3; D not resolved. The CDR3 length is 14 residues. The V gene lost 7 bases and the J gene lost 1 base, with 12 bases spanning the gap. The DNA of the CDR3 is TGTGCCAGCACTGTCTTCGCTCGCACAGATACGCAGTATTTT. This encodes CASTVFARTDTQYF.

This clonotype was counted many times. The CDR3 here is CASSYSRTHSYEQYF. CDR3 DNA sequence: TGTGCCAGCAGTTACTCGAGGACACACTCCTACGAGCAGTACTTC. This sequence joins TRBV6-2 or TRBV6-3 and TRBJ2-7; possible D gene TRBD1, 5 bases. Germline V gene lookup returns CDR1 MNHEY and CDR2 SVGEGT. V was trimmed by 0 bases and J by 0 bases, leaving 9 bases between them. CDR3 length: 15 amino acids.

V is TRBV2 and J is TRBJ2-2; 8 bases match TRBD2. V shed 5 bases, J shed 1 base, and the junction held 3 bases outside the gene matches. Looked up from germline, CDR1 is SNHLY and CDR2 is FYNNEI. The CDR3 has 15 amino acids. CDR3 bases: TGTGCCAGCAGTACGACTAGCGAGAACACCGGGGAGCTGTTTTTT. This sequence encodes CASSTTSENTGELFF. Using reference TRBV2 and TRBJ2-2 for the parts outside the CDR3, the full variable domain is EPEVTQTPSHQVTQMGQEVILRCVPISNHLYFYWYRQILGQKVEFLVSFYNNEISEKSEIFDDQFSVERPDGSNFTLKIRSTKLEDSAMYFCASSTTSENTGELFFGEGSRLTVL.

This clonotype was counted many times. The CDR3 nucleotides read TGTGCCAGCAGCTTAGCAACGACCACTGAAGCTTTCTTT. It translates to CASSLATTTEAFF. The chain joins TRBV7-8 to TRBJ1-1; D is uncertain. Trimming took 0 bases from V and 4 from J, leaving 6 bases between them. CDR1 SGHVS and CDR2 FQNEAQ come from the germline V gene. The CDR3 is 13 residues long. Filled out from reference TRBV7-8 and TRBJ1-1, the complete variable domain reads GAGVSQSPRYKVAKRGQDVALRCDPISGHVSLFWYQQALGQGPEFLTYFQNEAQLDKSGLPSDRFFAERPEGSVSTLKIQRTQQEDSAVYLCASSLATTTEAFFGQGTRLTVV.

V and J are TRBV6-1 and TRBJ2-2; D is perhaps TRBD2 (6 bases). V was shortened by 5 bases and J by 5 bases, with 15 bases between the two germline ends. Per the germline V gene, CDR1 is MNHNS and CDR2 is SASEGT. CDR3 size: 15 residues. The CDR3 nucleotides are TGTGCCAGCAGTCCGCGGAGGGCAGCTACCGGGGAGCTGTTTTTT. Translation gives CASSPRRAATGELFF.

The table lists this clonotype with many counts. The J gene is TRBJ2-7, the V gene TRBV7-2, with 7 nucleotides matching TRBD2. The CDR3 has 14 amino acids. Germline loops: CDR1 SGHTA, CDR2 FQGNSA. J gave up 5 bases and V 2 bases, and 6 bases lay outside the gene matches. DNA of the CDR3: TGTGCCAGCAGCTTAAGGCGGGAGAGTCACGAGCAGTACTTC. As protein: CASSLRRESHEQYF.

This clonotype was counted ten times or more. V is TRBV2 and J is TRBJ2-3, with 14 bases identical to TRBD2. Germline V gives CDR1 SNHLY, CDR2 FYNNEI. Trimming at V came to 6 bases and at J to 9 bases, leaving 11 bases not matched to a gene. CDR3 size: 16 residues. The DNA for the CDR3 is TGTGCCAGCAGAGGTCTTCCGGGACTAGCGGGAGAAACGCAGTATTTT. Amino acids: CASRGLPGLAGETQYF.

This clonotype was detected many times. V and J are TRBV5-1 and TRBJ2-5; TRBD2 matches at 14 bases. Germline-derived CDR1 and CDR2 are SGHRS and YFSETQ. Losses at the gene ends were 4 bases for V and 4 bases for J; bases not matched to a gene: 3. The CDR3 is 15 residues long. The CDR3 DNA is TGCGCCAGCAGCCCGGGACTAGCGGGAGCAGAGACCCAGTACTTC. This codes for CASSPGLAGAETQYF.

This chain links TRBV9 with TRBJ2-1; 9 bases fit TRBD2. Germline lookup yields CDR1 SGDLS and CDR2 YYNGEE. The J segment lost 4 bases and the V segment lost 4 bases, leaving 9 bases of the junction unmatched. This CDR3 has 16 residues. This CDR3 is CASSPWRTSVYNEQFF. The CDR3 DNA sequence: TGTGCCAGCAGCCCTTGGAGGACTAGCGTGTACAATGAGCAGTTCTTC.

The chain combines TRBV27 with TRBJ1-6, with D maybe TRBD1 (5 bases). This CDR3 is 16 amino acids long. Germline V gene lookup returns CDR1 MNHEY and CDR2 SMNVEV (reference sequence). V was shortened by 5 bases and J by 5 bases, with 16 bases between the two germline ends. The CDR3 nucleotides read TGTGCCAGCAGTAGTTACGTATCAGGGAATAATTCACCCCTCCACTTT. This translates into CASSSYVSGNNSPLHF.

This clonotype was seen many times. The J gene is TRBJ1-1, the V gene TRBV5-1; D unclear. The germline V gene has CDR1 SGHRS and CDR2 YFSETQ. Trimming left V 0 bases short and J 6 bases short, with 12 bases between. The CDR3 has 14 amino acids. The CDR3 nucleotides are TGCGCCAGCAGCTTGGAAACCGGGCGGGCTGAAGCTTTCTTT. Encoded protein: CASSLETGRAEAFF. Based on the CDR3 plus reference TRBV5-1 and TRBJ1-1, the full variable domain is KAGVTQTPRYLIKTRGQQVTLSCSPISGHRSVSWYQQTPGQGLQFLFEYFSETQRNKGNFPGRFSGRQFSNSRSEMNVSTLELGDSALYLCASSLETGRAEAFFGQGTRLTVV.

This clonotype was observed many times. The chain uses TRBV7-9 and TRBJ2-3; D gene unclear. The CDR3 covers 13 residues. Trimming pared 1 base from V and 5 bases from J, leaving 7 bases between. Germline CDR1 is SEHNR and CDR2 is FQNEAQ (reference sequence). CDR3 in amino acids: CASSLVIGDTQYF. CDR3 bases: TGTGCCAGCAGCTTAGTGATCGGAGATACGCAGTATTTT.

At least ten counts were recorded for this clonotype. The rearrangement links TRBV10-3 to TRBJ2-7; D is possibly TRBD1 (6 bases). Trimming stripped 6 bases from V and 2 bases from J, with 14 bases between. In germline, CDR1 is ENHRY, CDR2 SYGVKD. The CDR3 has 14 amino acids. The CDR3 here is CAIRDPGQAYEQYF. CDR3 in DNA: TGTGCCATCAGAGATCCGGGACAAGCCTACGAGCAGTACTTC.

The rearrangement uses TRBV28 and TRBJ1-1, with TRBD1 as a possible D gene (5 bases). Germline V lookup: CDR1 MDHEN, CDR2 SYDVKM. The CDR3 is 15 amino acids. Trimming left V 7 bases short and J 2 bases short, with 17 bases between. CDR3 protein: CASTLIQGRNTEAFF. The CDR3 DNA is TGTGCCAGCACCTTAATTCAGGGAAGAAACACTGAAGCTTTCTTT.

The chain recombines TRBV11-3 with TRBJ2-1; D is possibly TRBD1 (5 bases). The CDR3 sequence is 16 residues long. Trimming left V 2 bases short and J 4 bases short, with 15 bases between. The germline V gene encodes CDR1 SGHNT and CDR2 YENEEA. CDR3 loop: CASSLFFGAPYNEQFF. In DNA form, the CDR3 reads TGTGCCAGCAGCTTATTCTTTGGGGCTCCATACAATGAGCAGTTCTTC.

This clonotype came up a few times. This chain links TRBV29-1 with TRBJ1-1; TRBD1 matches 7 bases. J was trimmed by 0 bases and V by 4 bases; bases with no gene match: 11. The germline CDR1 and CDR2 sequences are SQVTM and ANQGSEA. The CDR3 consists of 16 residues. The chain's CDR3 is CSVGGPGTVLNTEAFF. In DNA, the CDR3 is TGCAGCGTTGGGGGTCCCGGGACAGTGTTGAACACTGAAGCTTTCTTT.

This clonotype was observed at least ten times. This rearrangement joins TRBV30 to TRBJ1-1, with 7 nucleotides matching TRBD1. The V gene's germline CDR1 is GTSNPN and CDR2 SVGIG (reference sequence). This CDR3 spans 12 amino acids. The V segment lost 0 bases and the J segment 7 bases; nucleotides outside the gene matches: 2. The chain's CDR3 is CAWSVYRGEAFF. The CDR3, as DNA: TGTGCCTGGAGTGTCTACAGGGGTGAAGCTTTCTTT.

There are many counts of this clonotype. This rearrangement joins TRBV28 to TRBJ1-2; D may be TRBD1 (5 bases). Trimming shortened V by 6 bases and J by 6 bases, and 14 bases separated the two germline ends. Germline V lookup: CDR1 MDHEN, CDR2 SYDVKM. CDR3 size: 13 residues. CDR3 sequence (DNA): TGTGCCAGCAGCTCTGGGGGAGGGCATGGCTACACCTTC. Translating gives CASSSGGGHGYTF.